The rows below give T cell receptor beta chains drawn from one sample of a study of blood T cells in healthy people across ages. TCRdb redid the calling of the 5' RACE reads with MiXCR, one entry per CDR3 protein. The table lists 500,000 to 550,000 distinct CDR3 sequences, around 24% of them singletons. These data were also reused for a study on T cells of mothers and their children.

Sequenced material: blood. The origin of the receptors is a boy aged 5-17 years in good health. Each CDR3 is given with its conserved first and last residue. D genes are given only for firm matches. Rows may omit the clone size; those that give it use once, few, many or a size class.

j_gene	d_gene	abundance	v_gene	CDR3nt	CDR3aa
TRBJ2-2	NA	NA	TRBV6-5	TGTGCCAGCAGTTGGGGACAGAACACCGGGGAGCTGTTTTTT	CASSWGQNTGELFF
TRBJ2-1	NA	many	TRBV20-1	TGCAGTGCTAGTTACGGCATGGGGTCCTACAATGAGCAGTTCTTC	CSASYGMGSYNEQFF
TRBJ1-1	NA	many	TRBV11-2	TGTGCCAGCAGCTTAGAACGAAACACTGAAGCTTTCTTT	CASSLERNTEAFF
TRBJ2-7	NA	few	TRBV5-5	TGTGCCAGCAGCTTCCAGACCGGGACTTACGAGCAGTACTTC	CASSFQTGTYEQYF
TRBJ1-5	TRBD1	few	TRBV7-2	TGTGCCAGCAGCCCTGACAGGGGGAGCAATCAGCCCCAGCATTTT	CASSPDRGSNQPQHF
TRBJ2-3	NA	NA	TRBV28	TGTGCCAGCAGTTCCACCCTCACAGATACGCAGTATTTT	CASSSTLTDTQYF
TRBJ1-6	NA	few	TRBV5-1	TGCGCCAGCAGCCGCGGGCTTCATTCACCCCTCCACTTT	CASSRGLHSPLHF
TRBJ2-1	NA	few	TRBV12-3/TRBV12-4	TGTGCCAGCAGTTTAGGTGCCCCGGGCAATGAGCAGTTCTTC	CASSLGAPGNEQFF
TRBJ1-2	NA	NA	TRBV28	TGTGCCAGCAGTTTCGGTGGGAGTCGTGGCTACACCTTC	CASSFGGSRGYTF
TRBJ1-4	NA	few	TRBV20-1	TGCAGTGCTAGAGACTACACTGAAAAACTGTTTTTT	CSARDYTEKLFF
TRBJ2-4	TRBD2	NA	TRBV7-8	TGTGCCAGCAGTTTACTAGCGGGAGATTGGGACAAAAACATTCAGTACTTC	CASSLLAGDWDKNIQYF
TRBJ2-1	TRBD2	NA	TRBV25-1	TGTGCCAGCGGTACCGCCCTAGCGGGAGGGCCAGATGAGCAGTTCTTC	CASGTALAGGPDEQFF
TRBJ2-1	NA	NA	TRBV20-1	TGCAGCGCGCTAGTCAGGGACCTCTCCTACAATGAGCAGTTCTTC	CSALVRDLSYNEQFF
TRBJ2-7	TRBD2	NA	TRBV20-1	TGCAGTGCTAGATATGAGAGAGCGGGAGTAAACGAGCAGTACTTC	CSARYERAGVNEQYF
TRBJ1-2	NA	NA	TRBV11-2	TGTGCCAGCAGCCCCGCCCTCTATGGCTACACCTTC	CASSPALYGYTF
TRBJ2-5	NA	many	TRBV7-2	TGTGCCAGCAGCTTAGTCGGCGGGGTAGAGACCCAGTACTTC	CASSLVGGVETQYF
TRBJ2-6	NA	few	TRBV24-1	TGTGCCACCAGTGATTTCATCTCTGGGGCCAACGTCCTGACTTTC	CATSDFISGANVLTF
TRBJ2-7	TRBD1	NA	TRBV7-6	TGTGCCAGCAGCGCATCCCTCGGGACAGGGGACTACGAGCAGTACTTC	CASSASLGTGDYEQYF
TRBJ2-5	NA	NA	TRBV6-5	TGTGCCAGCAGTAACAGACCAGAGCTCTTCCAAGAGACCCAGTACTTC	CASSNRPELFQETQYF
TRBJ2-1	TRBD2	NA	TRBV24-1	TGTGCCACCAGTGATGGGACTAGCGGGAGAAGTAGGATCAATGAGCAGTTCTTC	CATSDGTSGRSRINEQFF
TRBJ2-5	NA	NA	TRBV18	TGTGCCAGCTCACCACCGGAGGCGAACCAAGAGACCCAGTACTTC	CASSPPEANQETQYF
TRBJ1-5	NA	few	TRBV2	TGTGCCAGCAGTGAATTGGTTGTCAGTGGAGGCAATCAGCCCCAGCATTTT	CASSELVVSGGNQPQHF
TRBJ2-7	NA	NA	TRBV29-1	TGCAGCGTTGAAACTATAGGCTACGAGCAGTACTTC	CSVETIGYEQYF
TRBJ1-2	NA	NA	TRBV12-3/TRBV12-4	TGTGCCAGCAGTTTCCGGGGGGCGGCGGGTGGCTACACCTTC	CASSFRGAAGGYTF
TRBJ2-1	NA	NA	TRBV12-3/TRBV12-4	TGTGCCAGCAGTCAAAGGATGTTTGGGGTCAATGAGCAGTTCTTC	CASSQRMFGVNEQFF
TRBJ2-5	NA	few	TRBV14	TGTGCCAGCAGCCAAGTGTATGGGACACCTGGAAGGGAGACCCAGTACTTC	CASSQVYGTPGRETQYF
TRBJ2-1	TRBD1	few	TRBV7-2	TGTGCCAGCAGCCCGGGACAGTCTTACAATGAGCAGTTCTTC	CASSPGQSYNEQFF
TRBJ2-3	NA	few	TRBV7-2	TGTGCCAGCAGCTTAGTCGGCCCAACCGGAAGAGATACGCAGTATTTT	CASSLVGPTGRDTQYF
TRBJ1-5	TRBD1	few	TRBV5-1	TGCGCCAGCAGCTTGGGGGGACAGAGCAATCAGCCCCAGCATTTT	CASSLGGQSNQPQHF